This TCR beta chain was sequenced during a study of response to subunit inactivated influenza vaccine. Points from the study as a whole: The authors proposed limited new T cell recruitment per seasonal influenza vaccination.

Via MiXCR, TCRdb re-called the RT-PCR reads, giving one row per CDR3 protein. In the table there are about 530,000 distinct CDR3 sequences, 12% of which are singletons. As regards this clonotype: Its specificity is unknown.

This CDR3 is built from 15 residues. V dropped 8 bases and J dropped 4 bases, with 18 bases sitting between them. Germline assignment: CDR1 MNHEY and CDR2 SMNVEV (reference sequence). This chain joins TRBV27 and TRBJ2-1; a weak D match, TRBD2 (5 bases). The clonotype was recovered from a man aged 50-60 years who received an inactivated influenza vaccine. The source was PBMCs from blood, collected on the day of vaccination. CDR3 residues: CASVKSSSGYNEQFF. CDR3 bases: TGTGCCAGCGTAAAAAGTAGCTCGGGATACAATGAGCAGTTCTTC.